This passage covers 10 T cell receptor beta chains from one sample sequenced in a study of technical replicates of blood from a handful of donors. Method: immunoSEQ multiplex PCR; TCRdb's copy keeps in-frame clones and lacks some. The profile covers about 79,000 clones, with approximately 94% appearing a single time and about 0.25% taken by the ten largest. The sequenced material came from T cells isolated from PBMCs. The source of these receptors is a human donor in good health.

J is TRBJ1-2 and V is TRBV27; tentative D call: TRBD1 (6 bases). V lost 6 bases and J 8 bases, leaving 19 bases between the germline ends. The CDR3 extends over 14 amino acids. Germline CDR1 and CDR2: MNHEY and SMNVEV (reference sequence). The CDR3 sequence is CASRSAGGVSGYTF. The CDR3 nucleotides read TGTGCCAGCAGGTCGGCGGGGGGCGTGAGCGGCTACACCTTC.

The chain carries TRBV2 and TRBJ1-5; 7 bases fit TRBD1. Germline V gene lookup returns CDR1 SNHLY and CDR2 FYNNEI. The CDR3 length is 13 residues. The V gene end was trimmed by 6 bases and the J gene end by 9 bases; junction bases not matched to a gene: 8. The CDR3 DNA reads as TGTGCCAGCAGACCGACAGGGTGGCGGCCCCAGCATTTT. Translation: CASRPTGWRPQHF.

The CDR3 region is CASSAQGRHYEQYF. CDR3 DNA: TGTGCCAGCAGCGCCCAGGGTCGCCATTACGAGCAGTACTTC. The rearrangement uses TRBV9 and TRBJ2-7, with D possibly TRBD1 on 5 matching bases. The CDR3 length is 14 residues. V lost 3 bases and J lost 4, with 14 bases in between. The V gene's germline CDR1 is SGDLS and CDR2 YYNGEE.

In nucleotides, the CDR3 is TGCGCCAGCAGCCAAGATGGAGGGAGTAGGGCGGAGACCCAGTACTTC. This gives the protein CASSQDGGSRAETQYF. The chain employs TRBV4-1 and TRBJ2-5; D is possibly TRBD2 (6 bases). Germline CDR1 MGHRA, CDR2 YSYEKL. This CDR3 region has 16 residues. Between the trimmed V and J ends, which lost 0 bases and 5 bases, there was a span of 16 bases.

The count of this clone is one. The chain has TRBV6-1 and TRBJ2-7; TRBD1 agrees at 9 bases. V trimming: 1 base; J trimming: 2 bases; junction bases outside the gene matches: 3. Germline V lookup: CDR1 MNHNS, CDR2 SASEGT. CDR3 length: 15 residues. DNA of the CDR3: TGTGCCAGCAGTGAAGGACAGGGGGTTACCTACGAGCAGTACTTC. This gives the protein CASSEGQGVTYEQYF.

This sequence joins TRBV7-9 and TRBJ2-5; 7 nucleotides match TRBD1. CDR1 is SEHNR and CDR2 is FQNEAQ in the germline V gene (reference sequence). Trimming took 0 bases from V and 7 from J; bases not matched to a gene: 17. The CDR3 consists of 18 residues. CDR3 residues: CASSLALGRTGASGTQYF. CDR3 in DNA: TGTGCCAGCAGCTTAGCCCTAGGAAGAACAGGGGCCTCGGGGACCCAGTACTTC.

This chain connects TRBV2 to TRBJ1-4, with D tentatively TRBD1 (5 bases). The germline V gene encodes CDR1 SNHLY and CDR2 FYNNEI. Trimming took off 7 bases at V and 5 bases at J, with 11 bases between the two ends. This CDR3 region has 13 residues. The CDR3 loop is CASIRGENEKLFF. CDR3 DNA sequence: TGTGCCAGCATCCGGGGGGAGAATGAAAAACTGTTTTTT.

The chain joins TRBV9 to TRBJ2-4, with 9 bases aligning to TRBD1. Per the germline V gene, CDR1 is SGDLS and CDR2 is YYNGEE. V trimming: 2 bases; J trimming: 2 bases; junction bases outside the gene matches: 20. The CDR3 totals 21 residues. The CDR3 reads CASSVAPGQGFERSSKNIQYF. Written as DNA, the CDR3 is TGTGCCAGCAGCGTCGCCCCGGGACAGGGTTTTGAGAGAAGTTCCAAAAACATTCAGTACTTC.

This rearrangement joins TRBV9 to TRBJ2-3; D possibly corresponds to TRBD2 (5 bases). Trimming cost V 3 bases and J 5 bases, with 19 bases left between them. Germline values: CDR1 SGDLS, CDR2 YYNGEE. The CDR3 is 16 residues long. The CDR3 protein is CASSAPSRAVGDTQYF. The CDR3 nucleotides are TGTGCCAGCAGCGCCCCCAGTAGAGCGGTGGGAGATACGCAGTATTTT.

To note about this clone: A read error may produce the germline difference seen at one junction end. The chain couples TRBV7-9 to TRBJ2-3, with D tentatively TRBD2 (5 bases). Per germline, CDR1 SEHNR and CDR2 FQNEAQ (reference sequence). The length of the CDR3 is 11 residues. The CDR3 DNA reads TGTGCCAGCAGTTTAGAGAGGGTTGAGGATTTT. It translates to CASSLERVEDF.